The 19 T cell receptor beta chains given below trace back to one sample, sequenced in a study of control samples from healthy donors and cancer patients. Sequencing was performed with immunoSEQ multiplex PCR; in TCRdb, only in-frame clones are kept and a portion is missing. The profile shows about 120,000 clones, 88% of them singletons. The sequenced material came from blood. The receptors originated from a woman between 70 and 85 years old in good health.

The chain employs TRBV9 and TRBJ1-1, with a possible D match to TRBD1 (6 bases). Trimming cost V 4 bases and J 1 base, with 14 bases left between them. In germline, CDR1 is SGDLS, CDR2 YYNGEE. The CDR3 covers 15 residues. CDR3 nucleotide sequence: TGTGCCAGCAGCACTCAGGGGAACTCGAACACTGAAGCTTTCTTT. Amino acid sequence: CASSTQGNSNTEAFF. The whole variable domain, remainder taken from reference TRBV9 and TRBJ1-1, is DSGVTQTPKHLITATGQRVTLRCSPRSGDLSVYWYQQSLDQGLQFLIQYYNGEERAKGNILERFSAQQFPDLHSELNLSSLELGDSALYFCASSTQGNSNTEAFFGQGTRLTVV.

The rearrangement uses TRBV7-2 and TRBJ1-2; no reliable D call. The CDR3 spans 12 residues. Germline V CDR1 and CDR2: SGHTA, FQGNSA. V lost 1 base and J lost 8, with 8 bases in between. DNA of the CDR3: TGTGCCAGCAGCTTAGTGGAATTCGGCTACACCTTC. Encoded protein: CASSLVEFGYTF. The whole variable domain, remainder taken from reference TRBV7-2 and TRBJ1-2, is GAGVSQSPSNKVTEKGKDVELRCDPISGHTALYWYRQSLGQGLEFLIYFQGNSAPDKSGLPSDRFSAERTGGSVSTLTIQRTQQEDSAVYLCASSLVEFGYTFGSGTRLTVV.

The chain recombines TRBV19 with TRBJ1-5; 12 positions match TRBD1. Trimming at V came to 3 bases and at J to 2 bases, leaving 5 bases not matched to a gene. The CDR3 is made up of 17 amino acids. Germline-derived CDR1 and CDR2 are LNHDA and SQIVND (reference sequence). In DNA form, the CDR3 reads TGTGCCAGTAGTATGGGACAGGGGGCTTGGGGCAATCAGCCCCAGCATTTT. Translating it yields CASSMGQGAWGNQPQHF.

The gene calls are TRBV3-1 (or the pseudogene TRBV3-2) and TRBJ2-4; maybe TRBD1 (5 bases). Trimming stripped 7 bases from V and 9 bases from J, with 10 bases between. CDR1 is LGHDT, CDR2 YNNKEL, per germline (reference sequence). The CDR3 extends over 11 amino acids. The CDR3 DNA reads TGTGCCAGCAAAGGGGAAGGCATTCAGTACTTC. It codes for CASKGEGIQYF.

The CDR3: CASMSGDRGTPGGEQYF. In DNA form, the CDR3 reads TGTGCCAGCATGTCTGGGGACAGGGGCACTCCCGGGGGGGAGCAGTACTTC. V and J are TRBV7-9 and TRBJ2-7, with 10 nucleotides matching TRBD1. V lost 7 bases to trimming and J lost 7 bases; unmatched junction nucleotides: 19. This CDR3 region has 17 residues. CDR1 SEHNR and CDR2 FQNEAQ come from the germline V gene (reference sequence).

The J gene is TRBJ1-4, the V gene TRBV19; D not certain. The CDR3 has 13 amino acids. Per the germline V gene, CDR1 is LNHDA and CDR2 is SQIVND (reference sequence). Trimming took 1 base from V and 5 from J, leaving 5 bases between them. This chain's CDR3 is CASSIVGNEKLFF. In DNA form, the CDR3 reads TGTGCCAGTAGTATAGTCGGGAATGAAAAACTGTTTTTT.

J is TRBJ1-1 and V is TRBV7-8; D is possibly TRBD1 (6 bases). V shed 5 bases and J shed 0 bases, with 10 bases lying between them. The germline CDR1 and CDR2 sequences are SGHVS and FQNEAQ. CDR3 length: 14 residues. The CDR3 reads CASSPGHMNTEAFF. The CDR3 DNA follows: TGTGCCAGCAGCCCGGGACACATGAACACTGAAGCTTTCTTT.

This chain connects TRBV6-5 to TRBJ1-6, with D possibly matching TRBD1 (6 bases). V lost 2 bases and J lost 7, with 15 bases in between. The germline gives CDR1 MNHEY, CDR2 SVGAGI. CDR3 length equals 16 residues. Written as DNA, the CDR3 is TGTGCCAGCAGTTACCAGGGGAGCCAGGTCAATTCACCCCTCCACTTT. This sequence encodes CASSYQGSQVNSPLHF.

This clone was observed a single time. The CDR3 sequence: CASSQESSLRRAFF. In nucleotides, the CDR3 is TGTGCCAGCAGCCAAGAGAGCTCCCTACGTAGGGCTTTCTTT. The genes are TRBV3-1 (or the pseudogene TRBV3-2) and TRBJ1-1; D is uncertain. The CDR3 length is 14 residues. Germline V gene data show CDR1 as LGHDT and CDR2 as YNNKEL (reference sequence). The V gene lost 0 bases and the J gene lost 11 bases, with 16 bases spanning the gap.

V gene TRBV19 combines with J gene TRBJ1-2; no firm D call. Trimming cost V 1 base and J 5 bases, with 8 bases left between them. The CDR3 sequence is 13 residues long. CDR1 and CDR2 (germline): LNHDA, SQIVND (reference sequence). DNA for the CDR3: TGTGCCAGTAGTATAGCAGGAAGTTATGGCTACACCTTC. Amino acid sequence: CASSIAGSYGYTF.

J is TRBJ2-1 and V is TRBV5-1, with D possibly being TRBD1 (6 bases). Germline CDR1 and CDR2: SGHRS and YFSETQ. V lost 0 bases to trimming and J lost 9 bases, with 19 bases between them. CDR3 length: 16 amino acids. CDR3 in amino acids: CASSLEQEPLQGEQFF. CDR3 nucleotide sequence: TGCGCCAGCAGCTTGGAACAGGAGCCACTACAGGGTGAGCAGTTCTTC.

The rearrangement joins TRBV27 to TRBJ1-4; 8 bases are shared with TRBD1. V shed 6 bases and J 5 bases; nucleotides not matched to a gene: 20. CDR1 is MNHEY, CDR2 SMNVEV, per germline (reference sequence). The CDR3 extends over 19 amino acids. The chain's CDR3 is CASRPLRGPDRGLNEKLFF. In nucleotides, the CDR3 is TGTGCCAGCAGACCATTAAGGGGACCCGACAGGGGCCTAAATGAAAAACTGTTTTTT. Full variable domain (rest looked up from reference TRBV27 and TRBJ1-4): EAQVTQNPRYLITVTGKKLTVTCSQNMNHEYMSWYRQDPGLGLRQIYYSMNVEVTDKGDVPEGYKVSRKEKRNFPLILESPSPNQTSLYFCASRPLRGPDRGLNEKLFFGSGTQLSVL.

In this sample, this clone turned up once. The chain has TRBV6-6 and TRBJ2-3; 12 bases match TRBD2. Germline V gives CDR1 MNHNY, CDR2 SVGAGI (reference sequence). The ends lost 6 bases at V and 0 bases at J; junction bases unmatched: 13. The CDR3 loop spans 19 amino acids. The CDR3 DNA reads TGTGCCAGCAGCTCACCTCGACTAGCGGGGGCCACTAGCACAGATACGCAGTATTTT. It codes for CASSSPRLAGATSTDTQYF.

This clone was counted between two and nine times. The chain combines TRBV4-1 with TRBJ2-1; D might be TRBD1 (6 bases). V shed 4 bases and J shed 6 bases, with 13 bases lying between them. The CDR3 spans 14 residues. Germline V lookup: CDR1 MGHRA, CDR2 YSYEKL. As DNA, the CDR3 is TGCGCCAGCAGCCCAACAGGGTACCGCAATGAGCAGTTCTTC. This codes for CASSPTGYRNEQFF.

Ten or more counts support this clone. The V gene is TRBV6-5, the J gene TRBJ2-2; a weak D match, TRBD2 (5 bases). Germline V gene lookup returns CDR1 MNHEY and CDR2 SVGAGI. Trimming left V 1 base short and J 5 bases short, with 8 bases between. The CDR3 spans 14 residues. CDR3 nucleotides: TGTGCCAGCAGTTACTTTCGAGGGACCGGGGAGCTGTTTTTT. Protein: CASSYFRGTGELFF.

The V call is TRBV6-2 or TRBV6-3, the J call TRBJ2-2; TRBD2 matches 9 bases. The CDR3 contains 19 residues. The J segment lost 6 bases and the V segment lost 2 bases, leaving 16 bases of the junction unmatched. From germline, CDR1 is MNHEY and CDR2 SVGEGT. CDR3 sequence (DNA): TGTGCCAGCAGTTACCCCCGCAGCGGGAGGCCCCCCCCTGCCGGGGAGCTGTTTTTT. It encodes CASSYPRSGRPPPAGELFF.

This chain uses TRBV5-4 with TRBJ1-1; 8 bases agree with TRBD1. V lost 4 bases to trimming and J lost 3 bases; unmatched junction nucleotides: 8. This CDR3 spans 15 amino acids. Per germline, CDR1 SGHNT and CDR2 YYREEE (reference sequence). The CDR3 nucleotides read TGTGCCAGCAGCAACCCGGCAGGGGGCCACACTGAAGCTTTCTTT. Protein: CASSNPAGGHTEAFF. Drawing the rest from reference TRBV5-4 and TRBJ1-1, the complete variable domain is ETGVTQSPTHLIKTRGQQVTLRCSSQSGHNTVSWYQQALGQGPQFIFQYYREEENGRGNFPPRFSGLQFPNYSSELNVNALELDDSALYLCASSNPAGGHTEAFFGQGTRLTVV.

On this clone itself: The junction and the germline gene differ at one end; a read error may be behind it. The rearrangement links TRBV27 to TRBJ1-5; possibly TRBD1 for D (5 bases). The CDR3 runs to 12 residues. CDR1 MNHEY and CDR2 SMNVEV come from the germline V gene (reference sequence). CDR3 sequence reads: CGGRDSNQPQHF. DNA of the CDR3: TGCGGGGGGAGAGATAGCAATCAGCCCCAGCATTTT.

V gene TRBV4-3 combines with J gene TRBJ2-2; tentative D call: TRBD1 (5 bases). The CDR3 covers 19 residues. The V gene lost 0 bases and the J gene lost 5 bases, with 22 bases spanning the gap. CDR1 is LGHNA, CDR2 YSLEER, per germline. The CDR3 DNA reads TGCGCCAGCAGCCAAGATGGCCCTGTGACAGACGTGCGTACCGGGGAGCTGTTTTTT. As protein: CASSQDGPVTDVRTGELFF.